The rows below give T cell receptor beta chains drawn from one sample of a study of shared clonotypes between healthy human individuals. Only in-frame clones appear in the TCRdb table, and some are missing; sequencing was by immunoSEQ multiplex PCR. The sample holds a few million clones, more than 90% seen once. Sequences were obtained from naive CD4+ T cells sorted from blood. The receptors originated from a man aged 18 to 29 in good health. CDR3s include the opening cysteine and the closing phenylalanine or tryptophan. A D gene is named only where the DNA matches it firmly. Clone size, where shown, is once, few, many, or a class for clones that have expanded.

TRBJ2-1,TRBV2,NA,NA,TGTGCCAGCAGACCGAACAGGGATGATGAGCAGTTCTTC,CASRPNRDDEQFF
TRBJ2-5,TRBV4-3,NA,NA,TGCGCCAGCAGCCATGGGGCCGGCCAAGAGACCCAGTACTTC,CASSHGAGQETQYF
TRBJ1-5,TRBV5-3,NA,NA,TGTGCCAGGGACAATCAGCCCCAGCATTTT,CARDNQPQHF
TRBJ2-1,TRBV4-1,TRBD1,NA,TGCGCCAGCAGCCAAGAGGGTCGACAGGGAAGCAATGAGCAGTTCTTC,CASSQEGRQGSNEQFF
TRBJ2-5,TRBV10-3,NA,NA,TGTGCCATCATGTCCGTGTCGGAGACCCAGTACTTC,CAIMSVSETQYF
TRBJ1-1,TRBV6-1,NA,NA,TGTGCCAGCAGCTCCAAGATGGTGAACACTGAAGCTTTCTTT,CASSSKMVNTEAFF
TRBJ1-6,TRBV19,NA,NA,TGTGCCAGTAGAACAACTAGCTCCTATAATTCACCCCTCCACTTT,CASRTTSSYNSPLHF
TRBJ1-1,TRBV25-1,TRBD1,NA,TGTGCCAGCAGTGAGGACAGGGTGGCTGAAGCTTTCTTT,CASSEDRVAEAFF
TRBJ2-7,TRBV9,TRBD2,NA,TGTGCCAGCAGCCGGGAGGTCAAGAACGAGCAGTACTTC,CASSREVKNEQYF
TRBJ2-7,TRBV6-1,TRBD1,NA,TGTGCCAGCAGTGCAGGGGGCGGATCCTACGAGCAGTACTTC,CASSAGGGSYEQYF
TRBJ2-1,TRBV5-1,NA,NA,TGCGCCAGCAGCTTTCAGGGGAATGAGCAGTTCTTC,CASSFQGNEQFF
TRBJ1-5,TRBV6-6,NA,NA,TGTGCCGGCTCACGAAGCAATCAGCCCCAGCATTTT,CAGSRSNQPQHF
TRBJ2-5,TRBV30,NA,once,TGTGCCTGGAGTGTACTGTGGGGAGGGGGCGTGGAGACCCAGTACTTC,CAWSVLWGGGVETQYF
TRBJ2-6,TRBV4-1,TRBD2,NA,TGCGCCAGCAGCCATCCCCCCGGACTAGCGGGGGGGCTTGGGGCCAACGTCCTGACTTTC,CASSHPPGLAGGLGANVLTF
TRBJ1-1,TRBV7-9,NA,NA,TGTGCCAGCAGCTTAGCCCTGGGTGGTCGCGGAGCTTTCTTT,CASSLALGGRGAFF
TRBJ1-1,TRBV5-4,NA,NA,TGTGCCAGCAGCTTCTTCTCCAGGACGAACACTGAAGCTTTCTTT,CASSFFSRTNTEAFF
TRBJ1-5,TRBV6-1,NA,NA,TGTGCCAGCAGTGAAGCCGTGTTGGGGAATCAGCCCCAGCATTTT,CASSEAVLGNQPQHF
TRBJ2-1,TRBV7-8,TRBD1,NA,TGTGCCAGCAGCTTAGCGCGACAGACAGGGGACGACAATGAGCAGTTCTTC,CASSLARQTGDDNEQFF
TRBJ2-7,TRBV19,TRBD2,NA,TGTGCCAGTAGTAGGGAGGGACTAGCGGGAGGAGTTACCTACGAGCAGTACTTC,CASSREGLAGGVTYEQYF
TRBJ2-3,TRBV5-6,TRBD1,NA,TGTGCCAGCAGCTCGGACAGGGTTCGCGGGCTAACGCAGTATTTT,CASSSDRVRGLTQYF
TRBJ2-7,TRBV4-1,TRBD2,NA,TGCGCCAGCAGCCCCGGGGGACTAGCGGGAGCCTACGAGCAGTACTTC,CASSPGGLAGAYEQYF
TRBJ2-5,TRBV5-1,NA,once,TGCGCCAGCAGCTTTGGTATGGGGGGAGAGACCCAGTACTTC,CASSFGMGGETQYF
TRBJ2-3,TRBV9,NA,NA,TGTGCCAGCAGCACCCTCCCCGGGGGTGCAGATACGCAGTATTTT,CASSTLPGGADTQYF
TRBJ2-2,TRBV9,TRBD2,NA,TGTGCCAGCAGCGTAGGGACTAGCGGGGGGACGAACACCGGGGAGCTGTTTTTT,CASSVGTSGGTNTGELFF
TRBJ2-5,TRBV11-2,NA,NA,TGTGCCAGCAGCTTAGCAATGACCCAGTACTTC,CASSLAMTQYF
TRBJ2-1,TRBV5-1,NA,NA,TGCGCCAGCAGCTCATCTACCACCGTCGGGGGAAGCACTGGTAAGCAGTTCTTC,CASSSSTTVGGSTGKQFF
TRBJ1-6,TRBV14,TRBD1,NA,TGTGCCAGCAGCCGGGACAGGTATAATTCACCCCTCCACTTT,CASSRDRYNSPLHF
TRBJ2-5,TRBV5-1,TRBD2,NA,TGCGCCAGCAGCTTGGATCAGCTACTAGCGGGCCCAAGCTCGGGGACCCAGTACTTC,CASSLDQLLAGPSSGTQYF
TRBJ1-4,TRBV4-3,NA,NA,TGCGCCAGCAGCCAAGATTTAGGCGTCGGTGAAAAACTGTTTTTT,CASSQDLGVGEKLFF
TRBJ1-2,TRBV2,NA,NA,TGTGCCAGCAGACTTAAGTACACCAACTATGGCTACACCTTC,CASRLKYTNYGYTF
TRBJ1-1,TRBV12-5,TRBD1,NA,TGTGCTAGTGGCCGACAGGGAAGAACTGAAGCTTTCTTT,CASGRQGRTEAFF
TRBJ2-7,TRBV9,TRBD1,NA,TGTGCCAGCAGCGTAGCTACAGGGGGTAGTTACTACGAGCAGTACTTC,CASSVATGGSYYEQYF
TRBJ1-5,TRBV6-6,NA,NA,TGTGCCAGCATGGAGGCGAGCGGTCTCAATCAGCCCCAGCATTTT,CASMEASGLNQPQHF
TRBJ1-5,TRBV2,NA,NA,TGTGCCAGCAGTGAAGCGCAGAGCAATCAGCCCCAGCATTTT,CASSEAQSNQPQHF
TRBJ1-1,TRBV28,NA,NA,TGTGCCAGCAGTTCCGCCCGGGGGCTTAGGAACACTGAAGCTTTCTTT,CASSSARGLRNTEAFF
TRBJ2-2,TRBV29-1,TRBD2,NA,TGCAGCGCCCGGACTAGCGGGGGGAACACCGGGGAGCTGTTTTTT,CSARTSGGNTGELFF
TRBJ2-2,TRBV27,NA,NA,TGTGCCAGCAGGGAAGACAGGAACACCGGGGAGCTGTTTTTT,CASREDRNTGELFF
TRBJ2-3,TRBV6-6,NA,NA,TGTGCCAGCAGTTACTCAGCTAGCAGGGATACGCAGTATTTT,CASSYSASRDTQYF
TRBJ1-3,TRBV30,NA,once,TGTGCCCGGGGATCGGGAGGGACTGGAAACACCATATATTTT,CARGSGGTGNTIYF
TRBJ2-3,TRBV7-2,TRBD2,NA,TGTGCCAGCAACGGACCGGGACTAGGCACAGATACGCAGTATTTT,CASNGPGLGTDTQYF
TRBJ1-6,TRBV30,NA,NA,TGTGCCTGGGGGGGGCAGGTGGGTTCACCCCTCCACTTT,CAWGGQVGSPLHF
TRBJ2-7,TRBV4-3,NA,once,TGCGCCAGCAGCCAAGACCCCCGTGGGACCTACGAGCAGTACTTC,CASSQDPRGTYEQYF
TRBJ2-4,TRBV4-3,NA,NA,TGCGCCAGCAGCCAAGATTCAGGCGGGATGGGCAAAAACATTCAGTACTTC,CASSQDSGGMGKNIQYF
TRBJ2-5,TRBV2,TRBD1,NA,TGTGCCAGCTGGGGACAGGGGGCTAACCAAGAGACCCAGTACTTC,CASWGQGANQETQYF
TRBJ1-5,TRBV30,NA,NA,TGTGCCTTGGAGGGAGGGGATGGCAATCAGCCCCAGCATTTT,CALEGGDGNQPQHF
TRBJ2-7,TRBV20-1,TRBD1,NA,TGCAGTGTCGGACAGGGCCACGAGCAGTACTTC,CSVGQGHEQYF
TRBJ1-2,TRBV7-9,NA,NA,TGTGCCAGCAGCTTAGCAGGGGTTAACTATGGCTACACCTTC,CASSLAGVNYGYTF
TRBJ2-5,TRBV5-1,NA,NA,TGCGCCAGCAGCTTGGGACAGCAGCAAGAGACCCAGTACTTC,CASSLGQQQETQYF
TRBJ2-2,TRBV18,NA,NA,TGTGCCAGCTCACCACTAGCGGCGAACACCGGGGAGCTGTTTTTT,CASSPLAANTGELFF
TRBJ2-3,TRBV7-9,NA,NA,TGTGCCAGCAGCCAACGAGAGGCGGGGGATACGCAGTATTTT,CASSQREAGDTQYF
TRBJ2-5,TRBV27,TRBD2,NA,TGTGCCAGCAGTCGAGTACTAGCGGGGCAAGAGACCCAGTACTTC,CASSRVLAGQETQYF
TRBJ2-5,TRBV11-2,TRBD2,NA,TGTGCCAGCAGCCCCACGGTGGCTAGCGGGGGAAGAGAGACCCAGTACTTC,CASSPTVASGGRETQYF
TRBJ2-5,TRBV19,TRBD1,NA,TGTGCCAGTAGTACGACAGGGCTGGAGACCCAGTACTTC,CASSTTGLETQYF
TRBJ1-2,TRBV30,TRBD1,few,TGTGCCTGGAGTTTCTCGACAGGGGGTCGTTATGGCTACACCTTC,CAWSFSTGGRYGYTF
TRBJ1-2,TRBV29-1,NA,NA,TGCAGCGTTGTCTCAGCGAACTATGGCTACACCTTC,CSVVSANYGYTF
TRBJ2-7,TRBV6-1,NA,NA,TGTGCCAGCACTTGGAGTGCTGGGTCCTACGAGCAGTACTTC,CASTWSAGSYEQYF
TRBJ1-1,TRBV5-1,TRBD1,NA,TGCGCCAGCAGCCATGGGGACAGGGTAAACACTGAAGCTTTCTTT,CASSHGDRVNTEAFF